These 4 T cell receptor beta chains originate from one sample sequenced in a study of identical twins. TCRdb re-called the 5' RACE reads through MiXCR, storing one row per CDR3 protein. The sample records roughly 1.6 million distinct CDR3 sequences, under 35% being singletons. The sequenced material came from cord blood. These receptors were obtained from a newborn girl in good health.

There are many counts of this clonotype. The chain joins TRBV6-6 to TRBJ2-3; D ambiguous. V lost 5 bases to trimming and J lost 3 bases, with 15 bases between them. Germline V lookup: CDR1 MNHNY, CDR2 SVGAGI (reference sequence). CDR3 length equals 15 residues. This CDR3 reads CASSPPRESTDTQYF. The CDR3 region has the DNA TGTGCCAGCAGTCCTCCTAGAGAGTCGACAGATACGCAGTATTTT.

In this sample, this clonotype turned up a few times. The CDR3 region is CASSLSFTVEQYF. CDR3 nucleotides: TGTGCCAGCAGTTTATCGTTTACCGTCGAGCAGTACTTC. This chain links TRBV27 with TRBJ2-4; D is undetermined. The J call is uncertain, as TRBJ2-7 better fits the DNA end. CDR3 length: 13 residues. Per the germline V gene, CDR1 is MNHEY and CDR2 is SMNVEV (reference sequence).

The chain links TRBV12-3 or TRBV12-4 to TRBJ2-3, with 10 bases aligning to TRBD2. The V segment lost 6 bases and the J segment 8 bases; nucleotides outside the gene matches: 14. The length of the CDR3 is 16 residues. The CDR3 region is CASSSGTSEWGGTQYF. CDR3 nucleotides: TGTGCCAGCAGCTCCGGGACTAGCGAATGGGGCGGTACGCAGTATTTT.

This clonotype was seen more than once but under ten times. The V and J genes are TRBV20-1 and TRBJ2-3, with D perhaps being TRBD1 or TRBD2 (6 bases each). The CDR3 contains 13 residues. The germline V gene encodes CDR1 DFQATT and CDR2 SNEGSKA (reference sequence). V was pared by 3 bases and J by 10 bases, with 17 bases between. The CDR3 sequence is CSASLRGAAAQYF. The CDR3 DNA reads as TGCAGTGCTAGCCTGAGGGGGGCTGCGGCGCAGTATTTT.